The T cell receptor (beta chain) described here comes from a study of OX40 agonist ivuxolimab in advanced cancers. About the full investigation: Ivuxolimab was a fully human IgG2 agonistic monoclonal antibody targeting the costimulatory receptor OX40 (CD134). Three dose-escalation patients achieved partial responses, one with hepatocellular carcinoma and two with cutaneous melanoma. Of the roughly 52 dose-escalation patients, hepatocellular carcinoma was present in some 19, melanoma in around 15, renal cell carcinoma in 9 and head and neck cancer in 9. A male proportion of under 85% and a mean age of approximately 62 years, ranging from about 20 to 80, were recorded for the dose-escalation cohort. The paper reports the monotherapy dose-escalation portion (N = 52 patients) of the phase I ivuxolimab trial. Intravenous ivuxolimab was administered to patients every 2 weeks at six dose levels: 0.01, 0.1, 0.3, 1.5, 3 and 10 mg/kg. Peripheral TCRbeta sequencing aimed to test whether ivuxolimab altered TCR sequence diversity and caused clonal T-cell expansion. Prior anti-PD-1, anti-PD-L1 or anti-CTLA-4 therapy was permitted, and 40% to 50% of dose-escalation patients had received checkpoint inhibitors.

The CDR3 measures 14 amino acids from cysteine to phenylalanine. The sequence is cut down to CDR3 DNA, 42 bases in frame from base 1. The trim is 6 bases for V and 2 bases for J, with a gap of 13 bases between the germline ends. CDR1 and CDR2, per the germline V gene, are SQVTM and ANQGSEA. Genomic DNA was extracted from sorted cells for sequencing of the TCRbeta CDR3 region. TCRbeta CDR3 regions were sequenced using the immunoSEQ Assay. Entries here come from immuneACCESS through TCRdb and include only in-frame sequences with V and J called. Some clones fail to appear in such tables; in the studies checked, an unresolved V gene covers under half of the shortfall, and the cause of the remainder is unknown. The sample includes just over 70,000 clones, with 84% observed a single time. The ten largest make up roughly 0.8% of the sample. This clone was seen more than once but under ten times. No cognate antigen has been identified for it. No per-base quality is available; no much larger clone lies one base away.

The trial excluded patients who had a history of autoimmune disease or who were on systemic immunosuppression. Peripheral blood for TCR sequencing was collected from all dose cohorts at baseline, on cycle 4 day 1, and on cycle 7 day 1. Samples came from an open-label, multicenter, first-in-human phase I dose-escalation trial of ivuxolimab. Adults with locally advanced or metastatic head and neck squamous cell, hepatocellular, melanoma or renal cell carcinoma were enrolled in the trial. CD4+ and CD8+ T cells were sorted separately from peripheral blood before TCR sequencing. What the authors observed across the whole study: In partial responders in the 0.1-3.0 mg/kg groups, normalized peripheral clonal expansion was found to be among the lowest, especially among CD8+ T cells. The antigen specificity of the peripheral T cells that underwent clonal expansion was not determined. On average, CD8+ T cells showed more expanded clones than CD4+ T cells after ivuxolimab. At doses of 0.1 to 3.0 mg/kg, clonal expansion of both CD4+ and CD8+ T cells in blood was seen between baseline and week 6. Low levels of normalized T-cell clonal expansion were also seen in some nonresponding patients.

This receptor was taken from an adult with an advanced solid tumor such as melanoma, head and neck, liver or kidney cancer. The chain is encoded by TRBV29-1 joined to TRBJ2-2, with TRBD1 tentatively as D gene (6 bases match). This material consisted of CD4+ or CD8+ T cells sorted from blood, taken in a trial of the OX40 agonist ivuxolimab. CDR3 region: CSVPKGENTGELFF. The DNA is TGCAGCGTCCCCAAGGGGGAAAACACCGGGGAGCTGTTTTTT.